Listed here are 22 T cell receptor beta chains from one sample, sequenced in a study of PD-1 blockade in classical Hodgkin lymphoma. Assay used: immunoSEQ multiplex PCR; TCRdb lists only in-frame clones, some missing. The table has about 30,000 clones, around 67% seen once. Relapse after autologous stem cell transplantation occurred in every patient, and brentuximab vedotin exposure varied. The material was peripheral blood mononuclear cells (PBMCs), obtained before the second cycle of nivolumab. Receptor source: a human donor with classical Hodgkin lymphoma.

V gene TRBV19 combines with J gene TRBJ1-1, with TRBD1 identical over 7 bases. Germline CDR1 and CDR2: LNHDA and SQIVND (reference sequence). Trimming cost V 6 bases and J 0 bases; bases outside gene matches: 10. This CDR3 is 16 amino acids long. The CDR3 bases are TGTGCCAGTAGCCCCAGGGGGGTCACGGTGAACACTGAAGCTTTCTTT. It translates to CASSPRGVTVNTEAFF.

CDR3 sequence: CASSLRADRAGNTIYF. CDR3 in DNA: TGTGCCAGCAGCTTAAGGGCCGACAGGGCTGGAAACACCATATATTTT. The chain uses TRBV7-2 and TRBJ1-3; 7 nucleotides line up with TRBD1. V was pared by 2 bases and J by 2 bases, with 6 bases of the junction left unmatched. CDR3 size: 16 residues. Germline assignment: CDR1 SGHTA and CDR2 FQGNSA.

The chain carries TRBV30 and TRBJ2-7, with a tentative D call TRBD2 (7 bases). The germline V and J ends were trimmed by 0 bases and 7 bases, with 16 bases remaining between them. The CDR3 has 14 residues. In germline, CDR1 is GTSNPN, CDR2 SVGIG (reference sequence). CDR3 residues: CAWSVRAGAGEQYV. CDR3 DNA sequence: TGTGCCTGGAGTGTACGCGCGGGGGCGGGGGAGCAGTACGTC.

V gene TRBV11-2 combines with J gene TRBJ2-1, with TRBD1 identical over 10 bases. From germline, CDR1 is SGHAT and CDR2 FQNNGV. V was clipped by 0 bases and J by 8 bases; unmatched bases: 4. The CDR3 runs 15 residues. The CDR3 protein is CASSLEDRGAHEQFF. CDR3 in DNA: TGTGCCAGCAGCTTAGAGGACAGGGGGGCCCATGAGCAGTTCTTC.

The rearrangement uses TRBV6-5 and TRBJ1-2; 7 bases align to TRBD1. J gave up 2 bases and V 5 bases, and 8 bases lay outside the gene matches. This CDR3 has 15 amino acids. Germline V lookup: CDR1 MNHEY, CDR2 SVGAGI. Written as DNA, the CDR3 is TGTGCCAGCAGTAACGGGGACAGAGGAAACTATGGCTACACCTTC. This codes for CASSNGDRGNYGYTF.

V usage is TRBV5-6 and J usage is TRBJ1-1; D remains unclear. This CDR3 region has 13 residues. Germline loops: CDR1 SGHDT, CDR2 YYEEEE. The V and J ends lost 4 bases and 1 base respectively, with 8 bases between them. The CDR3 spells CASSLLRNTEAFF. The CDR3 DNA follows: TGTGCCAGCAGCCTCCTAAGGAACACTGAAGCTTTCTTT.

The chain couples TRBV18 to TRBJ1-6; TRBD1 might be the D (5 bases). With 1 base removed from V and 5 bases from J, the gap between germline ends came to 9 bases. Germline V gene data show CDR1 as KGHSH and CDR2 as LQKENI. The CDR3 extends over 15 amino acids. In DNA, the CDR3 is TGTGCCAGCTCACCACAGGGGCCCAATAATTCACCCCTCCACTTT. Its translation: CASSPQGPNNSPLHF.

This clone was detected only once. V gene TRBV5-1 combines with J gene TRBJ2-3; 8 bases fit TRBD2. V was clipped by 4 bases and J by 0 bases; unmatched bases: 1. Germline-derived CDR1 and CDR2 are SGHRS and YFSETQ. The CDR3 runs to 14 residues. In DNA, the CDR3 is TGCGCCAGCAGCCGGGGGGGAAGCACAGATACGCAGTATTTT. It translates to CASSRGGSTDTQYF.

The chain joins TRBV6-5 to TRBJ2-3; D may be TRBD1 or TRBD2 (6 bases each). Germline V CDR1 and CDR2: MNHEY, SVGAGI. Trimming pared 9 bases from V and 6 bases from J, leaving 16 bases between. The CDR3 extends over 13 amino acids. CDR3 coding DNA: TGTGCCAGTTCGGTGGGGGCGGGGGATACGCAGTATTTT. Encoded protein: CASSVGAGDTQYF.

This clone came up many times. V and J are TRBV27 and TRBJ1-5, with D possibly TRBD1 on 5 matching bases. Trimming left V 2 bases short and J 1 base short, with 12 bases between. Per the germline V gene, CDR1 is MNHEY and CDR2 is SMNVEV (reference sequence). The CDR3 sequence is 16 residues long. This CDR3 is CASSLVGGVSNQPQHF. The CDR3 DNA reads TGTGCCAGCAGTTTAGTCGGGGGGGTCAGCAATCAGCCCCAGCATTTT.

V usage is TRBV28 and J usage is TRBJ1-6; possibly TRBD1 for D (5 bases). V lost 6 bases and J lost 11, with 17 bases in between. This CDR3 is 14 amino acids long. Germline CDR1 is MDHEN and CDR2 is SYDVKM. CDR3 in DNA: TGTGCCAGCAGATCGACTGTCCGGGGCGCACCCCTCCACTTT. Translating it yields CASRSTVRGAPLHF.

This clone has a single count. V usage is TRBV7-6 and J usage is TRBJ2-3; tentatively, D is TRBD1 (5 bases). Germline V gene lookup returns CDR1 SGHVS and CDR2 FNYEAQ. Trimming cost V 1 base and J 8 bases, with 10 bases left between them. The CDR3 is 13 amino acids. This chain's CDR3 is CASSLGGPGTQYF. The CDR3 DNA follows: TGTGCCAGCAGCTTAGGGGGCCCAGGTACGCAGTATTTT.

The chain couples TRBV5-5 to TRBJ1-6; no clear D. The V gene lost 4 bases and the J gene lost 7 bases, with 12 bases spanning the gap. This CDR3 is 14 amino acids long. CDR1 SGHKS and CDR2 YYEKEE come from the germline V gene (reference sequence). CDR3 sequence reads: CASSPVQANSPLHF. The CDR3 bases are TGTGCCAGCAGCCCGGTTCAAGCCAATTCACCCCTCCACTTT.

The table lists this clone with a few counts. The V gene is TRBV10-3, the J gene TRBJ2-7, with D maybe TRBD1 (6 bases). The germline V and J ends were trimmed by 3 bases and 4 bases, with 13 bases remaining between them. This CDR3 is built from 14 residues. CDR1 ENHRY and CDR2 SYGVKD come from the germline V gene. The CDR3 spells CAISDQGSPYEQYF. CDR3 DNA: TGTGCCATCAGTGATCAGGGGTCCCCTTACGAGCAGTACTTC.

The chain combines TRBV10-3 with TRBJ2-7; TRBD1 or TRBD2 may be the D gene (5 bases each). Trimming shortened V by 4 bases and J by 2 bases, and 21 bases separated the two germline ends. The CDR3 extends over 17 amino acids. Germline V lookup: CDR1 ENHRY, CDR2 SYGVKD. The CDR3 sequence: CAISADVTRDPPYEQYF. The DNA for the CDR3 is TGTGCCATCAGTGCTGACGTCACCCGGGACCCACCCTACGAGCAGTACTTC.

This clone was found a few times. This sequence joins TRBV2 and TRBJ1-5; D not certain. The CDR3 has 15 amino acids. Germline V CDR1 and CDR2: SNHLY, FYNNEI. Trimming took off 5 bases at V and 4 bases at J, with 15 bases between the two ends. The CDR3 bases are TGTGCCAGCAGTCCAACCGGGAGGAAGAATCAGCCCCAGCATTTT. Amino acids: CASSPTGRKNQPQHF.

The chain has TRBV7-2 and TRBJ1-1; unclear D gene. The length of the CDR3 is 14 residues. Germline V gene sequence: CDR1 SGHTA, CDR2 FQGNSA. V lost 1 base to trimming and J lost 1 base, with 7 bases between them. CDR3 loop: CASSLGHTNTEAFF. The DNA of the CDR3 is TGTGCCAGCAGCTTAGGACATACGAACACTGAAGCTTTCTTT.

The chain recombines TRBV5-4 with TRBJ1-6; TRBD1 is a possible D gene (6 bases). The germline CDR1 and CDR2 sequences are SGHNT and YYREEE (reference sequence). Trimming took off 1 base at V and 6 bases at J, with 14 bases between the two ends. The CDR3 covers 16 residues. CDR3 in amino acids: CASSLHPRGGNSPLHF. In DNA, the CDR3 is TGTGCCAGCAGCTTGCATCCTCGAGGGGGTAATTCACCCCTCCACTTT.

The chain joins TRBV11-1 to TRBJ1-1; a possible D gene is TRBD1 (5 bases). V was shortened by 8 bases and J by 4 bases, with 14 bases between the two germline ends. This CDR3 comprises 13 residues. Germline V gives CDR1 SGHAT, CDR2 FQDESV (reference sequence). CDR3 protein: CASGIRGVTEAFF. CDR3 sequence (DNA): TGTGCCAGCGGGATTCGGGGGGTCACTGAAGCTTTCTTT.

This clone has more than one count but fewer than ten. V usage is TRBV4-1 and J usage is TRBJ2-6, with D possibly being TRBD1 or TRBD2 (5 bases each). CDR3 length equals 18 residues. Germline V CDR1 and CDR2: MGHRA, YSYEKL. Trimming cost V 4 bases and J 0 bases, with 16 bases left between them. The CDR3 here is CASSPDLGARSGANVLTF. CDR3 nucleotide sequence: TGCGCCAGCAGCCCAGACCTCGGGGCTCGCTCTGGGGCCAACGTCCTGACTTTC.

V usage is TRBV6-5 and J usage is TRBJ2-2; the match to TRBD2 covers 8 bases. The J segment lost 7 bases and the V segment lost 6 bases, leaving 7 bases of the junction unmatched. CDR1 and CDR2 (germline): MNHEY, SVGAGI. This CDR3 is 14 amino acids long. CDR3 region: CASRPGTRGGELFF. The CDR3 DNA follows: TGTGCCAGCAGACCCGGGACTAGGGGCGGGGAGCTGTTTTTT.

This chain uses TRBV30 with TRBJ1-1; D gene ambiguous. The germline V and J ends were trimmed by 4 bases and 1 base, with 10 bases remaining between them. Per germline, CDR1 GTSNPN and CDR2 SVGIG (reference sequence). This CDR3 comprises 13 residues. The CDR3 reads CAWTRATNTEAFF. CDR3 coding DNA: TGTGCCTGGACCCGGGCGACGAACACTGAAGCTTTCTTT. The full variable domain, its missing parts supplied by reference TRBV30 and TRBJ1-1, is SQTIHQWPATLVQPVGSPLSLECTVEGTSNPNLYWYRQAAGRGLQLLFYSVGIGQISSEVPQNLSASRPQDRQFILSSKKLLLSDSGFYLCAWTRATNTEAFFGQGTRLTVV.